These T cell receptor beta chains were read from a single sample in a study of blood T cell repertoires in COVID-19. Assay: immunoSEQ multiplex PCR; the TCRdb copy retains only in-frame clones and omits some. The sample records 200,000 to 250,000 clones, about 86% being singletons. Sequencing was performed on peripheral blood. All receptors derive from a man in his late teens or twenties with active or convalescent COVID-19. Both conserved end residues are part of each CDR3. Each record gives: clone size, J gene, V gene, D gene, CDR3 protein, CDR3 DNA. A D gene is named only where the DNA matches it firmly. Clone size is shown for a subset of rows, as once, few, many or a class of expanded clone.

clone_size: .
j_call: TRBJ2-1
v_call: TRBV5-5
d_call: .
cdr3_aa: CASDSYNEQFF
cdr3_nt: TGTGCCAGCGACAGTTACAATGAGCAGTTCTTC

clone_size: .
j_call: TRBJ2-3
v_call: TRBV19
d_call: .
cdr3_aa: CASSIAQTVSTDTQYF
cdr3_nt: TGTGCCAGTAGTATCGCACAGACAGTCAGCACAGATACGCAGTATTTT

clone_size: .
j_call: TRBJ1-5
v_call: TRBV7-8
d_call: .
cdr3_aa: CASSYEGSSVHQPQHF
cdr3_nt: TGTGCCAGCAGCTACGAGGGTTCCTCGGTCCATCAGCCCCAGCATTTT

clone_size: .
j_call: TRBJ1-2
v_call: TRBV16
d_call: .
cdr3_aa: CASSQSREDYTF
cdr3_nt: TGTGCCAGCAGCCAATCGAGGGAGGACTACACCTTC

clone_size: .
j_call: TRBJ2-5
v_call: TRBV4-2
d_call: TRBD2
cdr3_aa: CASSQGGTSGAGQETQYF
cdr3_nt: TGTGCCAGCAGCCAAGGGGGGACTAGCGGAGCGGGCCAAGAGACCCAGTACTTC

clone_size: .
j_call: TRBJ1-1
v_call: TRBV30
d_call: TRBD1
cdr3_aa: CAWRRTGRNTEAFF
cdr3_nt: TGTGCCTGGAGGAGGACAGGTCGGAACACTGAAGCTTTCTTT

clone_size: .
j_call: TRBJ1-2
v_call: TRBV29-1
d_call: .
cdr3_aa: CSVVQGHGYTF
cdr3_nt: TGCAGCGTTGTTCAGGGGCATGGCTACACCTTC

clone_size: .
j_call: TRBJ2-7
v_call: TRBV28
d_call: TRBD1
cdr3_aa: CASSPLPGQGFSYEQYF
cdr3_nt: TGTGCCAGCAGCCCTCTACCGGGACAGGGTTTCTCCTACGAGCAGTACTTC

clone_size: .
j_call: TRBJ1-2
v_call: TRBV5-4
d_call: .
cdr3_aa: CASSAGRPGDYGYTF
cdr3_nt: TGTGCCAGCAGCGCCGGGAGACCTGGGGACTATGGCTACACCTTC

clone_size: .
j_call: TRBJ1-6
v_call: TRBV28
d_call: .
cdr3_aa: CASSGQRGNSPLHF
cdr3_nt: TGTGCCAGCAGCGGACAAAGAGGAAATTCACCCCTCCACTTT

clone_size: .
j_call: TRBJ1-1
v_call: TRBV19
d_call: .
cdr3_aa: CASSGSSVNTEAFF
cdr3_nt: TGTGCCAGTAGTGGTTCGTCGGTGAACACTGAAGCTTTCTTT

clone_size: .
j_call: TRBJ1-2
v_call: TRBV15
d_call: TRBD1
cdr3_aa: CATSLSGTGGFGYTF
cdr3_nt: TGTGCCACCAGCCTGTCTGGGACAGGGGGCTTTGGCTACACCTTC

clone_size: .
j_call: TRBJ1-1
v_call: TRBV7-9
d_call: .
cdr3_aa: CASRQTSNTEAFF
cdr3_nt: TGTGCCAGCAGGCAAACATCGAACACTGAAGCTTTCTTT

clone_size: .
j_call: TRBJ1-1
v_call: TRBV5-1
d_call: .
cdr3_aa: CASSLVAGAAAEAFF
cdr3_nt: TGCGCCAGCAGCTTGGTGGCGGGTGCGGCGGCTGAAGCTTTCTTT

clone_size: .
j_call: TRBJ2-2
v_call: TRBV4-2
d_call: TRBD1
cdr3_aa: CASSQFGQGNTGELFF
cdr3_nt: TGTGCCAGCAGCCAATTTGGACAGGGTAACACCGGGGAGCTGTTTTTT

clone_size: .
j_call: TRBJ1-3
v_call: TRBV9
d_call: .
cdr3_aa: CASSVVSQAISGNTIYF
cdr3_nt: TGTGCCAGCAGCGTAGTATCCCAGGCGATCTCTGGAAACACCATATATTTT

clone_size: few
j_call: TRBJ2-5
v_call: TRBV14
d_call: TRBD1
cdr3_aa: CASSLRGQGRETQYF
cdr3_nt: TGTGCCAGCAGCCTTCGAGGACAGGGGCGAGAGACCCAGTACTTC

clone_size: few
j_call: TRBJ1-1
v_call: TRBV19
d_call: .
cdr3_aa: CASSNRVNTEAFF
cdr3_nt: TGTGCCAGTAGTAACCGGGTGAACACTGAAGCTTTCTTT

clone_size: once
j_call: TRBJ2-2
v_call: TRBV27
d_call: TRBD1
cdr3_aa: CASGTGVNWNTGELFF
cdr3_nt: TGTGCCAGCGGTACAGGGGTTAATTGGAACACCGGGGAGCTGTTTTTT

clone_size: .
j_call: TRBJ2-5
v_call: TRBV7-2
d_call: .
cdr3_aa: CASSLAPARGSETQYF
cdr3_nt: TGTGCCAGCAGCTTGGCCCCGGCCCGGGGGTCAGAGACCCAGTACTTC

clone_size: .
j_call: TRBJ2-2
v_call: TRBV5-1
d_call: .
cdr3_aa: CASSQSNTGELFF
cdr3_nt: TGCGCCAGCAGCCAGTCGAACACCGGGGAGCTGTTTTTT

clone_size: .
j_call: TRBJ2-7
v_call: TRBV6-2/TRBV6-3
d_call: .
cdr3_aa: CASSWPGYEQYF
cdr3_nt: TGTGCCAGCAGTTGGCCGGGCTACGAGCAGTACTTC

clone_size: .
j_call: TRBJ1-4
v_call: TRBV19
d_call: TRBD1
cdr3_aa: CASSWDRVTTNEKLFF
cdr3_nt: TGTGCCAGTAGTTGGGACAGGGTAACAACTAATGAAAAACTGTTTTTT

clone_size: .
j_call: TRBJ1-5
v_call: TRBV5-8
d_call: .
cdr3_aa: CASSHRQGNQPQHF
cdr3_nt: TGTGCCAGCAGCCATCGACAGGGCAATCAGCCCCAGCATTTT

clone_size: .
j_call: TRBJ1-1
v_call: TRBV2
d_call: .
cdr3_aa: CASILQTANTEAFF
cdr3_nt: TGTGCCAGCATTCTTCAGACAGCGAACACTGAAGCTTTCTTT

clone_size: .
j_call: TRBJ1-3
v_call: TRBV19
d_call: .
cdr3_aa: CATQGVSGNTIYF
cdr3_nt: TGTGCCACCCAAGGAGTCTCTGGAAACACCATATATTTT

clone_size: .
j_call: TRBJ1-6
v_call: TRBV6-5
d_call: TRBD1
cdr3_aa: CASRSQGVSPLHF
cdr3_nt: TGTGCCAGCAGATCACAGGGGGTTTCACCCCTCCACTTT

clone_size: .
j_call: TRBJ2-2
v_call: TRBV30
d_call: TRBD1
cdr3_aa: CAWSVAPGTGWDGELFF
cdr3_nt: TGTGCCTGGAGTGTAGCGCCCGGGACAGGGTGGGACGGGGAGCTGTTTTTT

clone_size: .
j_call: TRBJ2-5
v_call: TRBV5-8
d_call: .
cdr3_aa: CASSLLSGRETQYF
cdr3_nt: TGTGCCAGCAGCTTGTTAAGCGGCCGAGAGACCCAGTACTTC

clone_size: .
j_call: TRBJ1-1
v_call: TRBV19
d_call: .
cdr3_aa: CASRGSATEAFF
cdr3_nt: TGTGCCAGTAGAGGGAGTGCCACTGAAGCTTTCTTT

clone_size: .
j_call: TRBJ2-7
v_call: TRBV5-1
d_call: .
cdr3_aa: CASSGLQGTEQYF
cdr3_nt: TGCGCCAGCAGCGGATTACAGGGTACCGAGCAGTACTTC

clone_size: .
j_call: TRBJ1-2
v_call: TRBV5-4
d_call: .
cdr3_aa: CASSLERGYTF
cdr3_nt: TGTGCCAGCAGCTTGGAGCGTGGCTACACCTTC

clone_size: few
j_call: TRBJ1-1
v_call: TRBV28
d_call: TRBD1
cdr3_aa: CASSLSGGRTEAFF
cdr3_nt: TGTGCCAGCAGTTTATCAGGGGGTAGGACTGAAGCTTTCTTT